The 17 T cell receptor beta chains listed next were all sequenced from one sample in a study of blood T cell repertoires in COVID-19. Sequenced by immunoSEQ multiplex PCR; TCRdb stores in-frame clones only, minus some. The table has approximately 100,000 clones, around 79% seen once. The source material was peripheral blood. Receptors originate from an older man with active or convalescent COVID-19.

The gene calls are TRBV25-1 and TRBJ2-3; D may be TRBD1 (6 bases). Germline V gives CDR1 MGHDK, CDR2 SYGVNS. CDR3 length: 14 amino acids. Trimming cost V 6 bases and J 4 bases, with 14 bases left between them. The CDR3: CASRGQTQADTQYF. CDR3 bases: TGTGCCAGCAGGGGACAAACTCAGGCAGATACGCAGTATTTT.

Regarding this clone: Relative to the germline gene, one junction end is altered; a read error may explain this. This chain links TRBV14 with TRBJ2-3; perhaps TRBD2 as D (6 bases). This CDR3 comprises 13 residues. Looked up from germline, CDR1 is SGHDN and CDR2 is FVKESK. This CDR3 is CASSQGTYHTQYF. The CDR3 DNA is TGTGCCAGCAGTCAAGGGACTTATCATACGCAGTATTTT.

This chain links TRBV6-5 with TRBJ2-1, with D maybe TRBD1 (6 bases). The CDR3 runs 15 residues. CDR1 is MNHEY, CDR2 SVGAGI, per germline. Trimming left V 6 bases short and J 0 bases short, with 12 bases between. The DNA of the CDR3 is TGTGCCAGCAGAGGGACATTACCCTCCTACAATGAGCAGTTCTTC. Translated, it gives CASRGTLPSYNEQFF.

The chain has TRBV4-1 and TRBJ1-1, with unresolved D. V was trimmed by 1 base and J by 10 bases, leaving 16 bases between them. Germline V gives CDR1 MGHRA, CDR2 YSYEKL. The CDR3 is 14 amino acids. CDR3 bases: TGCGCCAGCAGCCAAGGCGGGGTCTTTCGGGGAGCTTTCTTT. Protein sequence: CASSQGGVFRGAFF.

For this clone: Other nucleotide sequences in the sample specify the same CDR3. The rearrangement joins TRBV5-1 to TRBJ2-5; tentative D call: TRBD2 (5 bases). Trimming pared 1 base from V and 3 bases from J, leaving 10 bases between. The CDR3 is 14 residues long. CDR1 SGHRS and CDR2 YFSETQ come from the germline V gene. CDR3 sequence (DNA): TGCGCCAGCAGCTTGTCCGGGGAAGAAGAGACCCAGTACTTC. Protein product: CASSLSGEEETQYF. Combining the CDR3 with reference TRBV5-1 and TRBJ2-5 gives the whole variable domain KAGVTQTPRYLIKTRGQQVTLSCSPISGHRSVSWYQQTPGQGLQFLFEYFSETQRNKGNFPGRFSGRQFSNSRSEMNVSTLELGDSALYLCASSLSGEEETQYFGPGTRLLVL.

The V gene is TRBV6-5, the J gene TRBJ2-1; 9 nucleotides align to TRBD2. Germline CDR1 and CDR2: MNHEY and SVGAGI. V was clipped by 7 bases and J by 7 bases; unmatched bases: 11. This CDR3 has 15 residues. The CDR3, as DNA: TGTGCCAGCACGGTAATTAGCGGGGGAGAAAATGAGCAGTTCTTC. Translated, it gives CASTVISGGENEQFF.

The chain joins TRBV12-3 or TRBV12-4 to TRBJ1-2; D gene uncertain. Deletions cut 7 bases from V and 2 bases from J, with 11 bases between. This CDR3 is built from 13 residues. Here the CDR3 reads CASNRQLNYGYTF. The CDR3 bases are TGTGCCAGCAATAGACAATTAAACTATGGCTACACCTTC.

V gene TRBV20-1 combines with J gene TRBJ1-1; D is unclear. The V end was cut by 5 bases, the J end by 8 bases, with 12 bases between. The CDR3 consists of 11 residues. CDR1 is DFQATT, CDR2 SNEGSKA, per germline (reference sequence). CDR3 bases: TGCAGTGCTCCCCTGGGAGGGGAAGCTTTCTTT. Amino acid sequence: CSAPLGGEAFF.

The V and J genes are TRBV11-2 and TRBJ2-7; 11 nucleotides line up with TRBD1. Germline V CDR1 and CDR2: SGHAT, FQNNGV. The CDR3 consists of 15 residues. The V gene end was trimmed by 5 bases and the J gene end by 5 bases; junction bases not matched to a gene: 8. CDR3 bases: TGTGCCAGCAGCCCCTGGACAGGGGGCGAAAACGAGCAGTACTTC. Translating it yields CASSPWTGGENEQYF.

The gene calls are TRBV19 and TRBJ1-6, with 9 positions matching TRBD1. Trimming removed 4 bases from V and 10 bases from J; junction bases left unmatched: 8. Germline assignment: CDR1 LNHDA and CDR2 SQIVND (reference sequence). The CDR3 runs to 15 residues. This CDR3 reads CASSTRTGVGSPLHF. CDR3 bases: TGTGCCAGTAGTACCCGGACAGGGGTCGGCTCACCCCTCCACTTT.

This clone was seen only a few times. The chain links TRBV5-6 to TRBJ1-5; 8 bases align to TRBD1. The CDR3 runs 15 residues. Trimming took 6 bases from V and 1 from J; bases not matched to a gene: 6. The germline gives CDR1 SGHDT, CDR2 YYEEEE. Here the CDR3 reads CASTSTGESNQPQHF. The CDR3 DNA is TGTGCCAGCACTTCGACAGGGGAGAGCAATCAGCCCCAGCATTTT. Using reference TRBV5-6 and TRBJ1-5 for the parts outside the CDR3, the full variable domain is DAGVTQSPTHLIKTRGQQVTLRCSPKSGHDTVSWYQQALGQGPQFIFQYYEEEERQRGNFPDRFSGHQFPNYSSELNVNALLLGDSALYLCASTSTGESNQPQHFGDGTRLSIL.

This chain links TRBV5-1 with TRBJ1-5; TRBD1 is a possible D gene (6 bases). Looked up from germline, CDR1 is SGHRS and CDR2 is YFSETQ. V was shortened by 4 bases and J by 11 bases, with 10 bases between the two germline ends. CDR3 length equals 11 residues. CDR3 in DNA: TGCGCCAGCAGCCCCAGGGGTGCCCAGCATTTT. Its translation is CASSPRGAQHF. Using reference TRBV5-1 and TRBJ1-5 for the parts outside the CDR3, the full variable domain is KAGVTQTPRYLIKTRGQQVTLSCSPISGHRSVSWYQQTPGQGLQFLFEYFSETQRNKGNFPGRFSGRQFSNSRSEMNVSTLELGDSALYLCASSPRGAQHFGDGTRLSIL.

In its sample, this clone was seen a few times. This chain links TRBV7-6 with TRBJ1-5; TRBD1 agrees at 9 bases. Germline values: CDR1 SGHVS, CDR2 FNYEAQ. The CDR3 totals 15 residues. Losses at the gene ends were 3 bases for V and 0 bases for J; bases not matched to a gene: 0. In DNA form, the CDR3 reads TGTGCCAGCAGCTTGACAGGGGGTAGCAATCAGCCCCAGCATTTT. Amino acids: CASSLTGGSNQPQHF.

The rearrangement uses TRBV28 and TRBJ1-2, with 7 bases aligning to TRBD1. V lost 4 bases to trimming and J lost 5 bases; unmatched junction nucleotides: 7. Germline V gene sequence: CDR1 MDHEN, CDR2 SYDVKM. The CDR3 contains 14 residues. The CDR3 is CASSSGQLKYGYTF. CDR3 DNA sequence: TGTGCCAGCAGTTCGGGACAGCTAAAATATGGCTACACCTTC.

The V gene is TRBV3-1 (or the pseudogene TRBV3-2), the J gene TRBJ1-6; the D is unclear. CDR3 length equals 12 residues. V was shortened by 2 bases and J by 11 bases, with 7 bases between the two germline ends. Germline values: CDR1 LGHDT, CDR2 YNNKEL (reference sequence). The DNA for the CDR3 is TGTGCCAGCAGCCAACAAATTCCACCCCTCCACTTT. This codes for CASSQQIPPLHF.

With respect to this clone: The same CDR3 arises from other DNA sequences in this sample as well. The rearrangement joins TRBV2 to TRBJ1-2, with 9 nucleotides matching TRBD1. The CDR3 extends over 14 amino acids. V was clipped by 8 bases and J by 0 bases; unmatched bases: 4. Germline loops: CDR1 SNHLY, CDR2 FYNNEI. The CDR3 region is CASLRDRANYGYTF. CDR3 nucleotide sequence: TGTGCCAGCCTCCGGGACAGGGCTAACTATGGCTACACCTTC.

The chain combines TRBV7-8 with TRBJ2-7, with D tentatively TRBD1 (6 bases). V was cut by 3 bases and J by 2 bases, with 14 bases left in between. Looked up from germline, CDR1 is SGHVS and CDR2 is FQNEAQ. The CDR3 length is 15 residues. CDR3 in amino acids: CASSFGTGSTYEQYF. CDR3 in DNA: TGTGCCAGCAGCTTTGGTACAGGGAGTACCTACGAGCAGTACTTC. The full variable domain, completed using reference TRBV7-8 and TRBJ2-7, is GAGVSQSPRYKVAKRGQDVALRCDPISGHVSLFWYQQALGQGPEFLTYFQNEAQLDKSGLPSDRFFAERPEGSVSTLKIQRTQQEDSAVYLCASSFGTGSTYEQYFGPGTRLTVT.